This entry lists 6 T cell receptor beta chains sequenced from one sample in a study of blood T cells in healthy people across ages. The second PCR ran about 6 to 11 cycles with a sample-barcoded 5' primer and J-beta primers. Each CDR3 protein gets one entry after TCRdb re-called the 5' RACE reads with MiXCR. The sample consists of around 580,000 distinct CDR3 sequences, roughly 43% of them appearing once. Sequencing used blood. The receptors here all came from an elderly man in good health.

This sequence joins TRBV4-3 and TRBJ2-7; D is ambiguous. The germline gives CDR1 LGHNA, CDR2 YSLEER. CDR3 size: 14 residues. Trimming took off 4 bases at V and 5 bases at J, with 15 bases between the two ends. The CDR3 region is CASSPPTGRNEQYF. CDR3 DNA sequence: TGCGCCAGCAGCCCTCCTACTGGTCGGAACGAGCAGTACTTC.

J is TRBJ2-7 and V is TRBV7-6; possibly TRBD2 for D (6 bases). Looked up from germline, CDR1 is SGHVS and CDR2 is FNYEAQ. Trimming took 5 bases from V and 5 from J, leaving 19 bases between them. The CDR3 consists of 15 residues. CDR3 sequence: CASSLRGRGDDEQYF. CDR3 nucleotide sequence: TGTGCCAGCAGCCTCCGGGGGAGAGGGGACGACGAGCAGTACTTC. Based on the CDR3 plus reference TRBV7-6 and TRBJ2-7, the full variable domain is GAGVSQSPRYKVTKRGQDVALRCDPISGHVSLYWYRQALGQGPEFLTYFNYEAQQDKSGLPNDRFSAERPEGSISTLTIQRTEQRDSAMYRCASSLRGRGDDEQYFGPGTRLTVT.

The gene calls are TRBV6-2 or TRBV6-3 and TRBJ2-3; D ambiguous. The germline gives CDR1 MNHEY, CDR2 SVGEGT. The CDR3 has 14 residues. Trimming took off 6 bases at V and 2 bases at J, with 12 bases between the two ends. Here the CDR3 reads CASSSALITDTQYF. DNA of the CDR3: TGTGCCAGCAGCTCCGCTCTGATCACAGATACGCAGTATTTT.

This clonotype has a handful of counts. The chain uses TRBV12-3 or TRBV12-4 and TRBJ2-1; TRBD2 agrees at 14 bases. This CDR3 spans 16 amino acids. The V and J ends lost 5 bases and 8 bases, in that order; junction bases with no gene match: 8. This CDR3 reads CASSPWTSGRSDEQFF. Here the CDR3 DNA reads TGTGCCAGCAGTCCCTGGACTAGCGGGAGGTCTGATGAGCAGTTCTTC.

This clonotype appeared once. The gene calls are TRBV25-1 and TRBJ1-6; D gene unclear. The CDR3 extends over 12 amino acids. V lost 1 base, J lost 8 bases, and 3 bases lay in between. CDR1 and CDR2 from the germline V gene are MGHDK and SYGVNS. CDR3 in DNA: TGTGCCAGCAGTGAATGGTATTCACCCCTCCACTTT. As protein: CASSEWYSPLHF.

J is TRBJ1-5 and V is TRBV7-3, with 8 bases matching TRBD1. The V gene's germline CDR1 is SGHTA and CDR2 FQGTGA. V lost 1 base and J lost 2; bases outside the gene matches: 10. The length of the CDR3 is 18 residues. CDR3 DNA sequence: TGTGCCAGCAGCTTAAATAGACCCCCAGGGGGCGGCAATCAGCCCCAGCATTTT. Its protein product is CASSLNRPPGGGNQPQHF.